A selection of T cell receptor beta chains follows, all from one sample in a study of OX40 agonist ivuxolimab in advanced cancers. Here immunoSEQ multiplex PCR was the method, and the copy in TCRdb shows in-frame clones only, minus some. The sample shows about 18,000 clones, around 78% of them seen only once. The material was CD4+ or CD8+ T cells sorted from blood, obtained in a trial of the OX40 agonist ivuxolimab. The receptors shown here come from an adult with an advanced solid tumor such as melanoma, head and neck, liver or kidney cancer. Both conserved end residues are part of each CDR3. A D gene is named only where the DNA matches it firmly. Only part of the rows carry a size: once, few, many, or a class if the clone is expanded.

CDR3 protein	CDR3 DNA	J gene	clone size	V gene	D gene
CASSSDRRLVGSYEQYF	TGTGCCAGCAGCTCAGATAGGCGGTTAGTCGGTTCCTACGAGCAGTACTTC	TRBJ2-7	.	TRBV7-9	.
CASSPWSAEAFF	TGTGCCAGCAGCCCCTGGAGCGCTGAAGCTTTCTTT	TRBJ1-1	.	TRBV28	.
CAITPSQLANEQFF	TGTGCCATCACCCCATCACAGTTGGCGAATGAGCAGTTCTTC	TRBJ2-1	.	TRBV10-3	.
CASSRIEETQYF	TGTGCCAGCAGCAGAATTGAAGAGACCCAGTACTTC	TRBJ2-5	once	TRBV7-7	.
CASSEQGHGYGYTF	TGTGCCAGCAGTGAACAGGGCCACGGCTATGGCTACACCTTC	TRBJ1-2	few	TRBV2	.
CAWSQDRETQYF	TGTGCCTGGAGCCAAGACAGGGAGACCCAGTACTTC	TRBJ2-5	.	TRBV30	.
CATSPTSGGDEQFF	TGTGCCACAAGCCCGACTAGCGGGGGCGATGAGCAGTTCTTC	TRBJ2-1	.	TRBV11-1	TRBD2
CASTLGGQISYTEAFF	TGTGCCAGTACCCTAGGCGGACAGATTAGTTACACTGAAGCTTTCTTT	TRBJ1-1	.	TRBV7-3	.
CATSALQGMRSNQPQHF	TGTGCCACCAGCGCGCTACAGGGAATGCGTAGCAATCAGCCCCAGCATTTT	TRBJ1-5	.	TRBV15	.
CASSQKLFF	TGTGCCAGCAGCCAGAAACTGTTTTTT	TRBJ1-4	few	TRBV5-4	.
CASSFLQGGKNIQYF	TGTGCCAGCAGCTTTCTACAGGGGGGCAAAAACATTCAGTACTTC	TRBJ2-4	.	TRBV7-9	TRBD1
CASSPNGYEQYF	TGTGCCAGCTCACCAAACGGGTACGAGCAGTACTTC	TRBJ2-7	.	TRBV18	.
CASSLNRGPSQPQHF	TGTGCCAGCAGCCTGAACAGGGGGCCTAGTCAGCCCCAGCATTTT	TRBJ1-5	.	TRBV7-2	TRBD1
CASRSSGSMTDTQYF	TGTGCCAGCCGGTCCTCTGGGAGTATGACAGATACGCAGTATTTT	TRBJ2-3	.	TRBV2	.
CASSVSTSALTRTDTQYF	TGTGCCAGTAGTGTCTCAACTAGCGCCCTAACCCGCACAGATACGCAGTATTTT	TRBJ2-3	.	TRBV19	TRBD2
CASSRPSGRADGELFF	TGTGCCAGCAGCCGTCCTAGCGGGAGGGCCGACGGGGAGCTGTTTTTT	TRBJ2-2	.	TRBV28	TRBD2
CASSALIGTATEAFF	TGTGCCAGTAGCGCCCTTATCGGGACAGCCACTGAAGCTTTCTTT	TRBJ1-1	.	TRBV19	TRBD1
CASSEIGSYGYTF	TGTGCCAGTAGTGAGATAGGGAGCTATGGCTACACCTTC	TRBJ1-2	.	TRBV19	.
CASSLGGRGRSLYEQYF	TGTGCCAGCAGTTTGGGGGGGAGGGGGCGAAGCTTGTACGAGCAGTACTTC	TRBJ2-7	few	TRBV28	.
CASSPTLQETQYF	TGTGCCAGCAGCCCAACTCTGCAAGAGACCCAGTACTTC	TRBJ2-5	.	TRBV5-4	.
CASSPSAGEGHEQFF	TGTGCCAGCAGCCCCTCGGCGGGCGAAGGACATGAGCAGTTCTTC	TRBJ2-1	few	TRBV11-2	.
CASRGASNSPLHF	TGTGCCAGCAGAGGGGCTTCGAATTCACCCCTCCACTTT	TRBJ1-6	.	TRBV2	.
CASSWQGSYEQYF	TGTGCCAGCAGTTGGCAGGGTTCGTACGAGCAGTACTTC	TRBJ2-7	.	TRBV27	.
CSVSKQGYEQYF	TGCAGCGTCAGCAAACAGGGCTACGAGCAGTACTTC	TRBJ2-7	medium-sized	TRBV29-1	.
CASIGGTGELFF	TGTGCCAGCATCGGCGGAACCGGGGAGCTGTTTTTT	TRBJ2-2	.	TRBV6-5	.
CASSLGQGNTGELFF	TGTGCCAGCAGCTTGGGTCAGGGGAACACCGGGGAGCTGTTTTTT	TRBJ2-2	.	TRBV5-8	.
CARSEAGTRPFF	TGTGCCAGATCCGAGGCCGGGACCCGGCCGTTCTTC	TRBJ2-1	.	TRBV19	.
CASSKNRGEKLFF	TGTGCCAGCAGTAAAAACAGGGGAGAAAAACTGTTTTTT	TRBJ1-4	.	TRBV6-1	TRBD1
CASPPIGTSGNPHTQYF	TGTGCCAGCCCGCCTATCGGGACTAGCGGGAATCCTCATACGCAGTATTTT	TRBJ2-3	.	TRBV14	TRBD2
CASSFTGTSGINEQFF	TGTGCCAGCAGCTTTACCGGGACTAGCGGGATCAATGAGCAGTTCTTC	TRBJ2-1	.	TRBV13	TRBD2
CASSPATGALNTEAFF	TGCGCCAGCAGCCCAGCGACAGGAGCCCTGAACACTGAAGCTTTCTTT	TRBJ1-1	.	TRBV5-1	.
CASSPGRTNEKLFF	TGTGCCAGCAGTCCTGGGCGCACTAATGAAAAACTGTTTTTT	TRBJ1-4	once	TRBV7-8	.
CASSYQNTGELFF	TGTGCCAGCAGTTACCAGAACACCGGGGAGCTGTTTTTT	TRBJ2-2	few	TRBV6-5	.
CASRLTGTGKADTEAFF	TGCGCCAGCCGTCTTACCGGGACAGGAAAAGCGGATACTGAAGCTTTCTTT	TRBJ1-1	few	TRBV5-1	TRBD1
CASSTTQTGTTTQYF	TGCGCCAGCAGCACAACCCAAACCGGGACCACAACGCAGTATTTT	TRBJ2-3	.	TRBV5-1	.
CASSPGALNTEAFF	TGTGCCAGCAGTCCTGGGGCGCTGAACACTGAAGCTTTCTTT	TRBJ1-1	.	TRBV28	.
CASSKVQYF	TGTGCCAGTAGCAAGGTTCAGTACTTC	TRBJ2-4	.	TRBV19	.
CASRGTGYDRYTF	TGTGCCAGCAGGGGGACAGGGTACGATCGCTACACCTTC	TRBJ1-2	.	TRBV6-5	TRBD1
CASSLDWLGDTQYF	TGTGCCAGCTCACTGGACTGGTTGGGAGATACGCAGTATTTT	TRBJ2-3	.	TRBV18	.
CASSPTGGRVGGELFF	TGTGCCAGCAGCCCCACGGGCGGGAGAGTAGGCGGGGAGCTGTTTTTT	TRBJ2-2	.	TRBV4-2	TRBD2
CASSFSTGRQPQHF	TGTGCCAGCAGCTTCTCCACTGGGAGACAGCCCCAGCATTTT	TRBJ1-5	few	TRBV7-2	.
CASRTSYEQYF	TGTGCCAGCAGAACTAGCTACGAGCAGTACTTC	TRBJ2-7	.	TRBV6-6	.
CASSLGGAGLETQYF	TGTGCCAGCAGCTTAGGGGGGGCGGGCTTGGAGACCCAGTACTTC	TRBJ2-5	.	TRBV7-2	.
CASSSGQKNSPLHF	TGTGCCAGCAGTTCGGGACAGAAGAATTCACCCCTCCACTTT	TRBJ1-6	.	TRBV6-1	TRBD1
CAGSKGYPQSRANVLTF	TGTGCCGGCAGCAAGGGGTACCCACAAAGTCGGGCCAACGTCCTGACTTTC	TRBJ2-6	.	TRBV7-8	.
CSASSGDTQYF	TGCAGTGCTAGTAGCGGGGATACGCAGTATTTT	TRBJ2-3	few	TRBV20-1	TRBD2
CASSAVAGNEQFF	TGTGCCAGCAGCGCGGTAGCAGGGAATGAGCAGTTCTTC	TRBJ2-1	.	TRBV11-2	.
CASTLTGGNEKLFF	TGTGCCAGCACCTTGACAGGGGGCAATGAAAAACTGTTTTTT	TRBJ1-4	.	TRBV6-5	TRBD1
CASSLGTGEYEQYF	TGTGCCAGCAGCTTAGGGACAGGGGAATACGAGCAGTACTTC	TRBJ2-7	.	TRBV11-2	TRBD1
CASSLVSGGSTEAFF	TGTGCCAGCAGCTTAGTGAGCGGGGGCAGCACTGAAGCTTTCTTT	TRBJ1-1	.	TRBV11-2	.